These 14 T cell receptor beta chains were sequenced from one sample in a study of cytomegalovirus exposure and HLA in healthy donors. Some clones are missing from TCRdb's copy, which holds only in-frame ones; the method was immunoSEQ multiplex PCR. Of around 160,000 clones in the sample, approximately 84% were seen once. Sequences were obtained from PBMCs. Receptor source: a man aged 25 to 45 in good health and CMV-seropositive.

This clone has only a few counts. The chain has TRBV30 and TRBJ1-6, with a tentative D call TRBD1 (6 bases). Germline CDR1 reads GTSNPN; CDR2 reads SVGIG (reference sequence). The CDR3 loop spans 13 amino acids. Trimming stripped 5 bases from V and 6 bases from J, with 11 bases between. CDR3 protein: CAWAQGPNSPLHF. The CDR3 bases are TGTGCCTGGGCGCAGGGGCCTAATTCACCCCTCCACTTT.

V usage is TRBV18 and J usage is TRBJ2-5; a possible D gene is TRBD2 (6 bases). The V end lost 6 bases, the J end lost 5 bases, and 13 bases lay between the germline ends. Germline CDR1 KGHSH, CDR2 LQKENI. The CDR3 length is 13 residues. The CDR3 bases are TGTGCCAGCTCGCCTGGGGAGGAGGAGACCCAGTACTTC. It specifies CASSPGEEETQYF.

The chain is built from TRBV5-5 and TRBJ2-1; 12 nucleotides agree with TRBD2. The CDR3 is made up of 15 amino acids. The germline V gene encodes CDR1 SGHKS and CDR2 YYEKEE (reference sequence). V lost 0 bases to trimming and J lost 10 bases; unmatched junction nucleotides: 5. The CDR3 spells CASSLALAGGREQFF. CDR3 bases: TGTGCCAGCAGCTTGGCACTAGCGGGAGGTAGGGAGCAGTTCTTC.

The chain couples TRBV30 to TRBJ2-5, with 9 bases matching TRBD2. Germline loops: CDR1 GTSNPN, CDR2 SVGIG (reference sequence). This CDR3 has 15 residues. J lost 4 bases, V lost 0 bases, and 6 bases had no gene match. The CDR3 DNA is TGTGCCTGGAGTGTACTAGCGGGCGGGGGAGAGACCCAGTACTTC. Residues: CAWSVLAGGGETQYF.

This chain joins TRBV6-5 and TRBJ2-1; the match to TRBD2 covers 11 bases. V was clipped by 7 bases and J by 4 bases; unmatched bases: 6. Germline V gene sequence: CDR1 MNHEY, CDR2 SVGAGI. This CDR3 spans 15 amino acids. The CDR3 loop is CASTKGTSGYNEQFF. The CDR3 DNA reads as TGTGCCAGCACCAAAGGGACTAGCGGATACAATGAGCAGTTCTTC.

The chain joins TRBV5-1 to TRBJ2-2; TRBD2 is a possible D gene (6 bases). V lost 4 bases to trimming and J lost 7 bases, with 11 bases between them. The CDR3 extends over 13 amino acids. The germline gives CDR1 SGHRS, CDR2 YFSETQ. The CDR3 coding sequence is TGCGCCAGCAGCCCCGGACTATTCGGGGAGCTGTTTTTT. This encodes CASSPGLFGELFF. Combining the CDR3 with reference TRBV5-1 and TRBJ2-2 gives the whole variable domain KAGVTQTPRYLIKTRGQQVTLSCSPISGHRSVSWYQQTPGQGLQFLFEYFSETQRNKGNFPGRFSGRQFSNSRSEMNVSTLELGDSALYLCASSPGLFGELFFGEGSRLTVL.

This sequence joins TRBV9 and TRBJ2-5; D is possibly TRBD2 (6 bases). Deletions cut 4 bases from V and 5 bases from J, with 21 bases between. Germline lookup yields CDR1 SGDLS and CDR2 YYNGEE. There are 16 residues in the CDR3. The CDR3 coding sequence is TGTGCCAGCAGCCTGCCTGGGGCTAGCGCAGGGGAGACCCAGTACTTC. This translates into CASSLPGASAGETQYF. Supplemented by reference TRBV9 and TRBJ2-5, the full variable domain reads DSGVTQTPKHLITATGQRVTLRCSPRSGDLSVYWYQQSLDQGLQFLIQYYNGEERAKGNILERFSAQQFPDLHSELNLSSLELGDSALYFCASSLPGASAGETQYFGPGTRLLVL.

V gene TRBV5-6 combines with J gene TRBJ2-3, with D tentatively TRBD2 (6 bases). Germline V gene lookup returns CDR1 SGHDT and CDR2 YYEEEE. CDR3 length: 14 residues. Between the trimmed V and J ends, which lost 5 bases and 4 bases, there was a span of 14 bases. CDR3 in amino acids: CASSSGPGADTQYF. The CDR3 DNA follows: TGTGCCAGCAGTTCTGGACCGGGAGCAGATACGCAGTATTTT.

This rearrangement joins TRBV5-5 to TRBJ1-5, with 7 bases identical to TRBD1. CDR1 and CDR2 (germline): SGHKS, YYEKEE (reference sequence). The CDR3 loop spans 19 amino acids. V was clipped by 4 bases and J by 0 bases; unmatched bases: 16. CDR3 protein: CASSPIYGGTVNSNQPQHF. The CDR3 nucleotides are TGTGCCAGCAGCCCGATCTACGGAGGGACAGTTAATAGCAATCAGCCCCAGCATTTT. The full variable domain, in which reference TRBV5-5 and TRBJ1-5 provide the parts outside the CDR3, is DAGVTQSPTHLIKTRGQQVTLRCSPISGHKSVSWYQQVLGQGPQFIFQYYEKEERGRGNFPDRFSARQFPNYSSELNVNALLLGDSALYLCASSPIYGGTVNSNQPQHFGDGTRLSIL.

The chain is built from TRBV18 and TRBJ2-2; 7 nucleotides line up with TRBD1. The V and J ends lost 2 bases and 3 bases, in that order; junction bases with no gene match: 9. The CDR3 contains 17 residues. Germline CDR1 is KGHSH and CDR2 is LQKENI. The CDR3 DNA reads TGTGCCAGCTCACCATTGATCGGTCAGGGGGACACCGGGGAGCTGTTTTTT. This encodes CASSPLIGQGDTGELFF.

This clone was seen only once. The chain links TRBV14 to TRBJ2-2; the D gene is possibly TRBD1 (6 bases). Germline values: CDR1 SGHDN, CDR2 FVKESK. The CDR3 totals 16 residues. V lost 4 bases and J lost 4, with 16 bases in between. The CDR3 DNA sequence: TGTGCCAGCAGCCGGGATACAGGGACAATCACCGGGGAGCTGTTTTTT. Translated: CASSRDTGTITGELFF.

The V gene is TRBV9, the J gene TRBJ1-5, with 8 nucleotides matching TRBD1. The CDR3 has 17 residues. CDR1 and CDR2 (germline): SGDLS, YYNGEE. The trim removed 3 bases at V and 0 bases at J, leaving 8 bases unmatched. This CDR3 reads CASSEGTGAYSNQPQHF. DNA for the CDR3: TGTGCCAGCAGCGAGGGGACAGGAGCTTATAGCAATCAGCCCCAGCATTTT.

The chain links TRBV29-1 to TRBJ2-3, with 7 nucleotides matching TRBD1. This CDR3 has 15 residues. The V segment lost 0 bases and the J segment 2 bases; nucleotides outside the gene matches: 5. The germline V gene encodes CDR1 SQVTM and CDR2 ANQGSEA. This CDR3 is CSVEETGNPTDTQYF. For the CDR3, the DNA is TGCAGCGTTGAAGAGACAGGGAATCCCACAGATACGCAGTATTTT.

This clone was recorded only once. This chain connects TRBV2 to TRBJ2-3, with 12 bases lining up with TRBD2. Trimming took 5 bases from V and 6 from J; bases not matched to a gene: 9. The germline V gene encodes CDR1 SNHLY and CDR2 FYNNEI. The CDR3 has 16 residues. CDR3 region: CASSYSLAGGPDTQYF. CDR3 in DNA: TGTGCCAGCAGTTACTCCCTAGCGGGGGGGCCGGATACGCAGTATTTT.